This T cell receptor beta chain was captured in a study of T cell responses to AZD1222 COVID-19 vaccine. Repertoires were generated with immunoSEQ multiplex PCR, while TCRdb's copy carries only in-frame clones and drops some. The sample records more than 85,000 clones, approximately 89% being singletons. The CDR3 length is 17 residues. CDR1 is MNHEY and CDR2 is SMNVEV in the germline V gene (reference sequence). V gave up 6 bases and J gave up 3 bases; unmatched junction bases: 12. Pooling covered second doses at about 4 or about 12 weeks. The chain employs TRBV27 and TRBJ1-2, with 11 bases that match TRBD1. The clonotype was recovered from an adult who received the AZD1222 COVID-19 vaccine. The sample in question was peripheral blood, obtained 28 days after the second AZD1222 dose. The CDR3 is CASRGSGTGGVDYGYTF. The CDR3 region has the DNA TGTGCCAGCAGGGGATCCGGGACAGGGGGAGTTGACTATGGCTACACCTTC.